This TCR beta chain was profiled in a study of cytomegalovirus exposure and HLA in healthy donors. Overall study: The roughly 130 validation repertoires used the same platform as the roughly 670 first-cohort repertoires (as reported by a later analysis).

TCRdb keeps only in-frame clones here, not all; method: immunoSEQ multiplex PCR. The table records 200,000 to 300,000 clones, about nine tenths of them present only once. Study-wide results and caveats: The listing of roughly 160 TCR beta chains classed them as cytomegalovirus-associated. In vitro experiments confirmed that a few CMV-associated chains were specific for CMV antigens.

A remark on this clone: What it recognizes is unknown.

Trimming took off 3 bases at V and 0 bases at J, with 17 bases between the two ends. Germline-derived CDR1 and CDR2 are GTSNPN and SVGIG (reference sequence). The CDR3 spans 17 residues. V is TRBV30 and J is TRBJ1-4, with a possible D match to TRBD1 (5 bases). The sequencing sample was made of PBMCs. The TCR comes from a woman younger than 45 in good health and CMV-seronegative. The CDR3 here is CAWSGKGVVATNEKLFF. CDR3 in DNA: TGTGCCTGGAGCGGAAAAGGGGTAGTCGCAACTAATGAAAAACTGTTTTTT.